These 7 T cell receptor beta chains originate from one sample sequenced in a study of early T cells in non-severe SARS-CoV-2 infection. Each CDR3 protein gets one entry after TCRdb re-called the 5' RACE reads with MiXCR. The sample holds 65,000 to 90,000 distinct CDR3 sequences, more than 10% seen once. The sample taken for sequencing was whole blood. These receptors were obtained from an adult who was a healthcare worker with PCR-confirmed SARS-CoV-2 infection or an uninfected control (not recorded which).

This clonotype was detected only a few times. The rearrangement joins TRBV30 to TRBJ2-1; 8 bases map to TRBD1. The V segment lost 8 bases and the J segment 5 bases; nucleotides outside the gene matches: 2. Germline CDR1 reads GTSNPN; CDR2 reads SVGIG (reference sequence). The CDR3 sequence is 11 residues long. The CDR3 sequence is CARQGNNEQFF. CDR3 DNA sequence: TGTGCCCGACAGGGGAACAATGAGCAGTTCTTC.

The table lists this clonotype with many counts. V usage is TRBV30 and J usage is TRBJ2-4, with no clear D. Trimming shortened V by 2 bases and J by 0 bases, and 8 bases separated the two germline ends. Germline CDR1 reads GTSNPN; CDR2 reads SVGIG (reference sequence). This CDR3 comprises 14 residues. The CDR3 sequence: CAWSSSLAKNIQYF. The CDR3 nucleotides read TGTGCCTGGAGTAGTTCGCTAGCCAAAAACATTCAGTACTTC.

In its sample, this clonotype was seen many times. The J gene is TRBJ1-4, the V gene TRBV2, with no clear D. V was shortened by 4 bases and J by 11 bases, with 11 bases between the two germline ends. The CDR3 is 12 amino acids. CDR1 is SNHLY and CDR2 is FYNNEI in the germline V gene. The CDR3: CASSAGPGKLFF. As DNA, the CDR3 is TGTGCCAGCAGTGCAGGTCCGGGGAAACTGTTTTTT.

Many counts were recorded for this clonotype. CDR3 loop: CASSTTGEVQPQHF. For the CDR3, the DNA is TGTGCCAGCAGCACAACAGGGGAAGTCCAGCCCCAGCATTTT. V is TRBV6-1 and J is TRBJ1-5, with 7 bases that match TRBD1. The V and J ends lost 6 bases and 7 bases, in that order; junction bases with no gene match: 9. Germline V gene sequence: CDR1 MNHNS, CDR2 SASEGT. The CDR3 runs to 14 residues.

The V call is TRBV11-1, the J call TRBJ2-3, with D possibly TRBD1 on 5 matching bases. Germline CDR1 is SGHAT and CDR2 is FQDESV (reference sequence). The V end was cut by 6 bases, the J end by 3 bases, with 7 bases between. The CDR3 has 12 amino acids. CDR3 nucleotide sequence: TGTGCCAGCAGTGCAGGGACAGATACGCAGTATTTT. It is translated as CASSAGTDTQYF. The full variable domain, with the rest looked up from reference TRBV11-1 and TRBJ2-3, is EAEVAQSPRYKITEKSQAVAFWCDPISGHATLYWYRQILGQGPELLVQFQDESVVDDSQLPKDRFSAERLKGVDSTLKIQPAELGDSAMYLCASSAGTDTQYFGPGTRLTVL.

This chain connects TRBV6-1 to TRBJ2-5; D unresolved. Looked up from germline, CDR1 is MNHNS and CDR2 is SASEGT. Trimming removed 7 bases from V and 2 bases from J, with 11 bases in between. There are 13 residues in the CDR3. The CDR3 reads CASTRQVQETQYF. CDR3 bases: TGTGCCAGCACCCGGCAAGTACAAGAGACCCAGTACTTC.

This clonotype was recorded a few times. The rearrangement uses TRBV20-1 and TRBJ2-5; D possibly corresponds to TRBD1 (6 bases). The germline V and J ends were trimmed by 3 bases and 2 bases, with 10 bases remaining between them. The germline CDR1 and CDR2 sequences are DFQATT and SNEGSKA (reference sequence). The CDR3 extends over 13 amino acids. In DNA, the CDR3 is TGCAGTGCTAGGGACAGAGTTCAAGAGACCCAGTACTTC. It yields the protein CSARDRVQETQYF.